These T cell receptor beta chains were read from a single sample in a study of T cells in Graves' hyperthyroidism and ophthalmopathy. From the multiplex PCR reads, TCRdb called clonotypes with MiXCR, one entry per CDR3 protein. The data show hundreds of thousands of distinct CDR3 sequences, 46% seen once. Specimen: peripheral blood or thyroid tissue (not recorded which). The receptors here all came from a woman aged 18-30 years with Graves' hyperthyroidism. CDR3s include the opening cysteine and the closing phenylalanine or tryptophan. The D gene is left open where the match is weak. Size is omitted from some rows. Given values are once, few, many or a class for expanded clones.

-	TRBV10-3	few	TRBJ1-1	TGTGCCATCAGTGGGAAGGAGACTGAAGCTTTCTTT	CAISGKETEAFF
-	TRBV20-1	few	TRBJ2-7	TGCAGTGCTCCGGACTACGACGAGCAGTACTTC	CSAPDYDEQYF
-	TRBV24-1	many	TRBJ2-5	TGTGCCACCAGTGGGGGGGCGGAGACCCAGTACTTC	CATSGGAETQYF
TRBD2	TRBV7-2	few	TRBJ2-7	TGTGCCAGCAGCCGAGAGAGCGGGAGGGCCTACGAGCAGTACTTC	CASSRESGRAYEQYF
TRBD1	TRBV7-9	-	TRBJ1-2	TGTGCCAGCAGCTTAGCCTACTCAGGGGGGGGCTACACCTTC	CASSLAYSGGGYTF
TRBD1	TRBV15	once	TRBJ1-2	TGTGCCACCAGCAGAGATCGGGGGACAGATGGCTACACCTTC	CATSRDRGTDGYTF
TRBD2	TRBV7-3	-	TRBJ2-2	TGTGCCAGCAGCCCACCACCGGGACTAGCGGGATCCGGGGAGCTGTTTTTT	CASSPPPGLAGSGELFF
TRBD1	TRBV7-7	-	TRBJ1-2	TGTGCTAGCAGCCAAACTTCCGGGACAGCATATGGCTACACCTTC	CASSQTSGTAYGYTF
TRBD1	TRBV10-3	-	TRBJ2-7	TGTGCCAGCAGTAGGACAGGGGCGAGCTCCTACGAGCAGTACTTC	CASSRTGASSYEQYF
-	TRBV15	-	TRBJ2-7	TGTGCCACCAGCAGTGATCAGGAGGGGTGCGAGCAGTACTTC	CATSSDQEGCEQYF
-	TRBV14	-	TRBJ2-7	TGTGCCAGCAGCCAAGGAGGGGGGCACGATCTCTACGAGCAGTACTTC	CASSQGGGHDLYEQYF
-	TRBV10-3	few	TRBJ2-5	TGTGCCATCAGTGAGTCGAAGGGGGAACGAAAAGAGACCCAGTACTTC	CAISESKGERKETQYF
TRBD1	TRBV20-1	-	TRBJ2-7	TGCAGTGCGGGCCGGGACAGGGGGCCCTACGAGCAGTACTTC	CSAGRDRGPYEQYF
-	TRBV7-9	-	TRBJ1-3	TGTGCCAGCAGCCCCGATATTCGGCCGGATCTCTCTGGAAACACCATATATTTT	CASSPDIRPDLSGNTIYF
TRBD1	TRBV10-3	-	TRBJ2-7	TGTGCCAGCCCCGGGACAGGCCTCTACGAGCAGTACTTC	CASPGTGLYEQYF
-	TRBV7-9	-	TRBJ2-7	TGCGCCAGCAGCGGGGACATTACCTACGAGCAGTACTTC	CASSGDITYEQYF
-	TRBV7-9	-	TRBJ2-3	TGTGCCAGCAGCTTACCCTATCTCCGGGACGGAACAGATACGCAGTATTTT	CASSLPYLRDGTDTQYF
-	TRBV7-9	-	TRBJ2-5	TGTGCCAGCTCACCTCCGACAGGAGAGACCCAGTACTTC	CASSPPTGETQYF
TRBD1	TRBV2	-	TRBJ1-1	TGTGCCAGCAGAGGCTTCCCGGACAGGGGCACTGAAGCTTTCTTT	CASRGFPDRGTEAFF
-	TRBV25-1	-	TRBJ2-7	TGTGCTAGAGGAGGGACGGGCGAGCAGTACTTC	CARGGTGEQYF
TRBD1	TRBV20-1	-	TRBJ1-6	TGCAGTGCCGGACAGGGGGCGGATTCACCCCTCCACTTT	CSAGQGADSPLHF
-	TRBV7-9	-	TRBJ1-4	TGTGCCAGCAGCGAGGGAATTGCAGAAAAACTGTTTTTT	CASSEGIAEKLFF
TRBD2	TRBV29-1	-	TRBJ2-7	TGCAGCGTTGTAAGTCTAGCGGGAGGATACGAGCAGTACTTC	CSVVSLAGGYEQYF
-	TRBV25-1	-	TRBJ1-1	TGTGCCAGCAACTTGGAGACAGATAACACTGAAGCTTTCTTT	CASNLETDNTEAFF
-	TRBV7-6	-	TRBJ2-7	TGTGCCAGCAGCCATAGGGTACAGGGCGAGCAGTACTTC	CASSHRVQGEQYF
-	TRBV7-8	-	TRBJ1-5	TGTGCTAGTGGTTTGCGGGGAGTCACTCAGCCCCAGCATTTT	CASGLRGVTQPQHF
-	TRBV7-8	-	TRBJ2-1	TGTGCCAGCAGCTTATCACCCGTTGATGAGCAGTTCTTC	CASSLSPVDEQFF
-	TRBV7-2	many	TRBJ1-6	TGTGCCAGCAGCTTATTGGCAGGGAAGAATTCACCCCTCCACTTT	CASSLLAGKNSPLHF
-	TRBV6-6	few	TRBJ2-5	TGTGCCAGCAGTACCACAGAAGAGACCCAGTACTTC	CASSTTEETQYF
TRBD1	TRBV19	once	TRBJ2-5	TGTGCCAGTAGTATAGTGCAGGGGGTAGAGACCCAGTACTTC	CASSIVQGVETQYF
-	TRBV20-1	-	TRBJ2-5	TGCAGTGCTAGAGATCAAGCAGGGCGGAACCAAGAGACCCAGTACTTC	CSARDQAGRNQETQYF
-	TRBV9	many	TRBJ1-6	TGTGCCAGCAGCGTAGATGGGGCGCTGAATTCACCCCTCCACTTT	CASSVDGALNSPLHF
-	TRBV29-1	many	TRBJ1-1	TGCAGCGCCCAAGGAGGGGACACTGAAGCTTTCTTT	CSAQGGDTEAFF
-	TRBV25-1	-	TRBJ1-1	TGTGCCAGCAACCAAGACCCTAACGTGGGGTACACTGAAGCTTTCTTT	CASNQDPNVGYTEAFF
-	TRBV7-7	many	TRBJ2-2	TGTGCTAGCAGCATCCTCGGAACCAACACCGGGGAGCTGTTTTTT	CASSILGTNTGELFF
-	TRBV29-1	few	TRBJ2-3	TGCAGCGTTCCGGGACTGACCACAGATACGCAGTATTTT	CSVPGLTTDTQYF
TRBD1	TRBV5-6	-	TRBJ1-6	TGTGCCAGCAGCTTTCGACAGGGCAGTTCACCCCTCCACTTT	CASSFRQGSSPLHF
-	TRBV15	-	TRBJ2-2	TGTGCCACCAGCAGAGATCTTGGGGAGCTGTTTTTT	CATSRDLGELFF
TRBD1	TRBV7-8	-	TRBJ1-6	TGTGCCAGCTCACCACAGACAGGGGGGATTAATTCACCCCTCCACTTT	CASSPQTGGINSPLHF
-	TRBV7-3	-	TRBJ2-7	TGCGCCAGCAGCCCTCCGGACCTCTCCTACGAGCAGTACTTC	CASSPPDLSYEQYF
-	TRBV29-1	-	TRBJ1-1	TGCAGCGTTGCCGGAAAGCACACTGAAGCTTTCTTT	CSVAGKHTEAFF
-	TRBV7-3	few	TRBJ2-6	TGTGCCAGCTCTCTCGGGGGCAACGTCCTGACTTTC	CASSLGGNVLTF
-	TRBV20-1	few	TRBJ2-7	TGCAGTGCTAGAGTCGGTGGCGGGCTCCTCTACGAGCAGTACTTC	CSARVGGGLLYEQYF
TRBD2	TRBV7-3	few	TRBJ2-5	TGTGCCAGCAGTCCGGGGAGGGGTCAAGAGACCCAGTACTTC	CASSPGRGQETQYF
-	TRBV6-1	-	TRBJ2-5	TGTGCCAGCAGTGAAGCGCGCCGGGGGGCAGGAGAGACCCAGTACTTC	CASSEARRGAGETQYF
-	TRBV10-3	many	TRBJ2-5	TGTGCCATCAGTGAAGACCAGATACAAGAGACCCAGTACTTC	CAISEDQIQETQYF
-	TRBV20-1	few	TRBJ1-5	TGCAGTGCTAGCGACCGGAGTTTCAATCAGCCCCAGCATTTT	CSASDRSFNQPQHF
-	TRBV7-3	once	TRBJ2-5	TGTGCCAGCAGCCAAGATGTGGGAGGAAACAAAGAGACCCAGTACTTC	CASSQDVGGNKETQYF